The TCR beta chain described here comes from a study of CD8 T cells in Susac syndrome. About the research overall: Treatment at blood withdrawal was none, corticosteroids, or intravenous immunoglobulin alone in Susac syndrome patients.

Reverse transcription used about 0.45 to 1 ug RNA and random hexamers. Coverage of TCR beta CDR3 amplification by immunoSEQ multiplex PCR extended to 54 Vbeta and 13 Jbeta. TCRdb recomputed calls from the immunoSEQ multiplex PCR reads with MiXCR, one row per CDR3 protein. The repertoire holds about 180,000 distinct CDR3 sequences, roughly 94% seen once, with roughly 0.12% in the top ten. Looked up from germline, CDR1 is MGHRA and CDR2 is YSYEKL. The CDR3 contains 16 residues. The germline V and J ends were trimmed by 0 bases and 7 bases, with 16 bases remaining between them. The CD8+ and CD4+ T cells were negatively isolated, with the TEMRA cells enriched by FACS.

Specimen: CD4+ T cells from PBMCs. The V and J genes are TRBV4-1 and TRBJ1-5; TRBD1 is a possible D gene (6 bases). The sequence was collected from a human donor with Susac syndrome. The CDR3 loop reads CASSQDFGGAGQPQHF. Written as DNA, the CDR3 is TGCGCCAGCAGCCAAGATTTTGGGGGGGCGGGCCAGCCCCAGCATTTT.